Following are 7 T cell receptor beta chains from one sample sequenced in a study of control samples from healthy donors and cancer patients. Sequencing used immunoSEQ multiplex PCR; TCRdb keeps in-frame clones, though not all of them. This sample has about 150,000 clones, with over 90% found just once. Sequences were obtained from blood. The source is a man in his fifties or sixties in good health.

The V and J genes are TRBV5-1 and TRBJ2-2; weak D call: TRBD1 (6 bases). This CDR3 comprises 15 residues. The germline CDR1 and CDR2 sequences are SGHRS and YFSETQ. V dropped 3 bases and J dropped 3 bases, with 12 bases sitting between them. The chain's CDR3 is CASSSTGQYTGELFF. The CDR3 DNA follows: TGCGCCAGCAGCTCAACAGGGCAATACACCGGGGAGCTGTTTTTT.

V is TRBV9 and J is TRBJ2-3; 11 bases are shared with TRBD2. V lost 4 bases to trimming and J lost 5 bases; unmatched junction nucleotides: 6. Germline V gene sequence: CDR1 SGDLS, CDR2 YYNGEE. The CDR3 has 15 amino acids. CDR3 sequence reads: CASSLLAGAGDTQYF. In nucleotides, the CDR3 is TGTGCCAGCAGCTTACTAGCGGGGGCGGGAGATACGCAGTATTTT.

Only one count was recorded for this clone. This CDR3 reads CASSPGWAGANVLTF. Here the CDR3 DNA reads TGTGCCAGCAGCCCAGGCTGGGCTGGGGCCAACGTCCTGACTTTC. The chain links TRBV3-1 (or the pseudogene TRBV3-2) to TRBJ2-6, with D hard to call. CDR3 length: 15 amino acids. V was cut by 4 bases and J by 2 bases, with 9 bases left in between. Germline-derived CDR1 and CDR2 are LGHDT and YNNKEL (reference sequence).

This chain connects TRBV21-1 to TRBJ2-3; the table's D gene call, TRBD2, was not cross checked with the DNA. TRBV21-1 is noted as a pseudogene. The CDR3 is 13 residues long. CDR3 loop: CASSSGYTDTQYF. For the CDR3, the DNA is TGTGCCAGCAGCAGCGGATACACAGATACGCAGTATTTT.

The V call is TRBV27, the J call TRBJ2-7, with 8 bases lining up with TRBD1. The CDR3 runs to 16 residues. V shed 0 bases, J shed 7 bases, and the junction held 11 bases outside the gene matches. Germline CDR1 reads MNHEY; CDR2 reads SMNVEV (reference sequence). CDR3 sequence: CASSLSKWTGTGEQYF. Written as DNA, the CDR3 is TGTGCCAGCAGTTTATCTAAGTGGACAGGGACCGGGGAGCAGTACTTC.

The chain has TRBV11-2 and TRBJ2-5; 12 bases match TRBD2. J was trimmed by 5 bases and V by 4 bases; bases with no gene match: 11. Looked up from germline, CDR1 is SGHAT and CDR2 is FQNNGV. CDR3 length equals 17 residues. The CDR3 coding sequence is TGTGCCAGCAGCTCAATACTAGCGGGAGGACCTACGGAGACCCAGTACTTC. Translated, it gives CASSSILAGGPTETQYF.

CDR3 amino acids: CASSNRGGEELFF. The CDR3 DNA sequence: TGTGCCAGCAGTAACCGTGGTGGGGAGGAGCTGTTTTTT. This sequence joins TRBV6-6 and TRBJ2-2, with D uncertain. Trimming stripped 5 bases from V and 10 bases from J, with 14 bases between. The germline V gene encodes CDR1 MNHNY and CDR2 SVGAGI (reference sequence). The CDR3 runs 13 residues.